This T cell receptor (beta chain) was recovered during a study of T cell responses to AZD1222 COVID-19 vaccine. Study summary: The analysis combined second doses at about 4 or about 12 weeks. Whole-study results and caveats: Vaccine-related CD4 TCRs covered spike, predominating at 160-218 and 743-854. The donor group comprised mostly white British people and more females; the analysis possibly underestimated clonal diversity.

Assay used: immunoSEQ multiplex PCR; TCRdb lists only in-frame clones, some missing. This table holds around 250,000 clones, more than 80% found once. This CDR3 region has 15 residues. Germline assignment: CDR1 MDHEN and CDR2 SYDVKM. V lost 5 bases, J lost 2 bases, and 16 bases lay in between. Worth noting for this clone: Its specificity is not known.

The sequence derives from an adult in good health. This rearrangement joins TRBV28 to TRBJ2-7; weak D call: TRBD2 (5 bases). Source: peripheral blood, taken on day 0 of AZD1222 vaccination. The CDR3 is CASSPSGRKTYEQYF. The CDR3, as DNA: TGTGCCAGCAGTCCCAGCGGTAGGAAGACCTACGAGCAGTACTTC.